This T cell receptor (beta chain) was recorded in a study of CD8 T cells in ankylosing spondylitis. Researchers built TCR beta libraries using quantitative 5'-RACE with molecular barcodes. MiXCR, run by TCRdb on the 5' RACE reads, gives a single entry per CDR3 protein. The data show 250,000 to 350,000 distinct CDR3 sequences, with less than 25% seen just once and 3% to 4% held by the top ten. The V gene's germline CDR1 is SEHNR and CDR2 FQNEAQ (reference sequence). The V gene lost 5 bases and the J gene lost 3 bases, with 17 bases spanning the gap. This CDR3 is 15 amino acids long. In regard to this clonotype: The target antigen is unknown.

Whole-study results and caveats: A TCR beta motif made of under 10 highly homologous variants seemed typical of ankylosing spondylitis blood.

Sequences were obtained from blood, either unsorted or a sorted T cell fraction (not recorded which). This rearrangement joins TRBV7-9 to TRBJ2-7; no reliable D call. The clonotype originates from a female donor with ankylosing spondylitis or in good health (not recorded which). The CDR3 loop reads CASSQTYGPGYEQYF. CDR3 sequence (DNA): TGTGCCAGCAGCCAAACATACGGACCGGGCTACGAGCAGTACTTC.